These 12 T cell receptor beta chains came from one sample sequenced in a study of T cells after yellow fever vaccination. TCRdb re-analysed the 5' RACE reads in MiXCR, keeping a single row per CDR3 protein. This sample has roughly 74,000 distinct CDR3 sequences, with roughly 7.4% found just once. Specimen: CD8+ T cells sorted from PBMCs, collected about 5 days after the first yellow fever vaccination. Every receptor here comes from a man aged 18 to 30 who received the YFV17D yellow fever vaccine.

The rearrangement joins TRBV3-1 to TRBJ1-1, with D tentatively TRBD1 (6 bases). V gave up 4 bases and J gave up 5 bases, with 26 bases separating them. CDR1 is LGHDT and CDR2 is YNNKEL in the germline V gene (reference sequence). This CDR3 has 18 amino acids. The DNA of the CDR3 is TGTGCCAGCAGCCCGATAGCAGGGGAGGGCAGACAGAAGACTGAAGCTTTCTTT. It encodes CASSPIAGEGRQKTEAFF.

This clonotype was counted only a few times. The V call is TRBV7-2, the J call TRBJ2-7; perhaps D is TRBD1 or TRBD2 (6 bases each). The CDR3 loop spans 15 amino acids. V was clipped by 7 bases and J by 4 bases, with 20 bases between them. From germline, CDR1 is SGHTA and CDR2 FQGNSA. The DNA for the CDR3 is TGTGCCAGCAACCTAGAGGGGGGTTCCATATACGAGCAGTACTTC. Its protein product is CASNLEGGSIYEQYF.

The chain joins TRBV6-5 to TRBJ1-2; D gene unclear. The CDR3 length is 12 residues. Germline lookup yields CDR1 MNHEY and CDR2 SVGAGI. V lost 6 bases, J lost 4 bases, and 9 bases lay in between. CDR3 protein: CASSPGSYGYTF. The DNA for the CDR3 is TGTGCCAGCAGCCCAGGTAGCTATGGCTACACCTTC.

This clonotype came up many times. The genes are TRBV4-1 and TRBJ1-5, with 7 bases aligning to TRBD1. Per germline, CDR1 MGHRA and CDR2 YSYEKL. V shed 5 bases and J 6 bases; nucleotides not matched to a gene: 4. The length of the CDR3 is 13 residues. The CDR3: CASSKQGTQPQHF. The DNA for the CDR3 is TGCGCCAGCAGCAAACAGGGGACTCAGCCCCAGCATTTT.

This clonotype was detected a few times. The genes are TRBV6-5 and TRBJ2-1, with D hard to call. V gave up 6 bases and J gave up 1 base, with 4 bases separating them. In germline, CDR1 is MNHEY, CDR2 SVGAGI. The CDR3 length is 12 residues. The CDR3 is CASRGSYNEQFF. The CDR3 DNA is TGTGCCAGCAGGGGTTCCTACAATGAGCAGTTCTTC.

This clonotype showed up many times. The chain employs TRBV7-2 and TRBJ2-3, with 7 bases matching TRBD1. After removal of 1 base from V and 2 bases from J, the junction contained 6 bases not matched to a gene. Germline CDR1 reads SGHTA; CDR2 reads FQGNSA. The CDR3 is 16 amino acids. The CDR3 reads CASSLEAGGITDTQYF. CDR3 coding DNA: TGTGCCAGCAGCTTAGAAGCAGGGGGTATCACAGATACGCAGTATTTT.

This clonotype was counted many times. The chain uses TRBV4-1 and TRBJ1-2, with TRBD1 matching over 12 bases. Germline trimming cut 1 base from V and 7 bases from J; bases unmatched to any gene: 7. In germline, CDR1 is MGHRA, CDR2 YSYEKL. The CDR3 spans 16 residues. CDR3 in amino acids: CASSQVGTGGDGGYTF. CDR3 DNA sequence: TGCGCCAGCAGCCAAGTCGGGACAGGGGGCGATGGTGGCTACACCTTC.

The V gene is TRBV6-2 or TRBV6-3, the J gene TRBJ2-1; possible D gene TRBD2, 5 bases. This CDR3 is 14 amino acids long. Between the trimmed V and J ends, which lost 0 bases and 9 bases, there was a span of 12 bases. CDR1 and CDR2 from the germline V gene are MNHEY and SVGEGT. CDR3: CASSYSHGVGEQFF. The CDR3 bases are TGTGCCAGCAGTTACTCTCACGGGGTGGGTGAGCAGTTCTTC.

This clonotype was counted many times. This chain uses TRBV7-9 with TRBJ2-1; no definite D call. Germline V gives CDR1 SEHNR, CDR2 FQNEAQ (reference sequence). V shed 4 bases and J shed 5 bases, with 6 bases lying between them. The CDR3 sequence is 12 residues long. CDR3 DNA: TGTGCCAGCAGCTCTGTCCACAATGAGCAGTTCTTC. Its protein is CASSSVHNEQFF.

This clonotype was counted a few times. The chain has TRBV4-1 and TRBJ2-1; D might be TRBD2 (5 bases). This CDR3 region has 14 residues. V lost 0 bases, J lost 9 bases, and 12 bases lay in between. Germline CDR1 reads MGHRA; CDR2 reads YSYEKL. CDR3 in amino acids: CASSQDPRGSEQFF. CDR3 nucleotides: TGCGCCAGCAGCCAAGATCCACGAGGGAGTGAGCAGTTCTTC.

The chain is built from TRBV5-1 and TRBJ2-1, with 11 nucleotides matching TRBD2. The V gene end was trimmed by 0 bases and the J gene end by 1 base; junction bases not matched to a gene: 15. This CDR3 is built from 21 residues. Germline CDR1 SGHRS, CDR2 YFSETQ. CDR3 nucleotides: TGCGCCAGCAGCTTGGCCGTTATAGAGGGGACTAGCGGAGGGTCCTACAATGAGCAGTTCTTC. Protein sequence: CASSLAVIEGTSGGSYNEQFF.

This clonotype has a handful of counts. The gene calls are TRBV19 and TRBJ2-6; D is uncertain. The CDR3 covers 13 residues. Germline assignment: CDR1 LNHDA and CDR2 SQIVND (reference sequence). The germline V and J ends were trimmed by 7 bases and 4 bases, with 8 bases remaining between them. CDR3 loop: CASKVAGANVLTF. DNA of the CDR3: TGTGCCAGTAAGGTGGCCGGGGCCAACGTCCTGACTTTC.